One sample yielded the 8 T cell receptor beta chains listed below, sequenced in a study of blood T cell repertoires in COVID-19. TCRdb's table, derived via immunoSEQ multiplex PCR, lists solely in-frame clones and lacks some. The table lists roughly 360,000 clones, 81% of them singletons. The sequencing input was peripheral blood. These receptors came from a human donor with acute or convalescent COVID-19. The donor label of this sample is uncertain.

A note on this clone: Within the sample, other DNA sequences also encode this same CDR3. This chain connects TRBV30 to TRBJ2-7; 7 positions match TRBD1. V lost 0 bases to trimming and J lost 0 bases; unmatched junction nucleotides: 2. This CDR3 region has 14 residues. Germline lookup yields CDR1 GTSNPN and CDR2 SVGIG (reference sequence). The CDR3 sequence: CAWSVGGSSYEQYF. The CDR3 nucleotides are TGTGCCTGGAGTGTAGGGGGCAGCTCCTACGAGCAGTACTTC.

This clone was recorded only once. J is TRBJ1-5 and V is TRBV7-8; D is perhaps TRBD1 (5 bases). V lost 3 bases to trimming and J lost 8 bases, with 11 bases between them. Germline loops: CDR1 SGHVS, CDR2 FQNEAQ. CDR3 length: 13 residues. For the CDR3, the DNA is TGTGCCAGCAGCTTTTCAGGGTTGGAGCCCCAGCATTTT. Its protein product is CASSFSGLEPQHF.

The chain couples TRBV6-5 to TRBJ1-6, with 9 bases fitting TRBD1. Germline V gene data show CDR1 as MNHEY and CDR2 as SVGAGI. The CDR3 runs 14 residues. V gave up 5 bases and J gave up 7 bases; unmatched junction bases: 3. CDR3 sequence (DNA): TGTGCCAGCAGTCCGGGGACAGGGAATTCACCCCTCCACTTT. Encoded protein: CASSPGTGNSPLHF.

The chain joins TRBV18 to TRBJ2-5, with 7 bases aligning to TRBD1. The CDR3 loop spans 14 amino acids. With V trimmed by 3 bases and J by 1 base, 2 bases remained unmatched. CDR1 and CDR2 (germline): KGHSH, LQKENI. The CDR3 bases are TGTGCCAGCTCACCTGGGACAGTCCAAGAGACCCAGTACTTC. Its protein is CASSPGTVQETQYF.

This clone has ten or more counts. The chain has TRBV5-5 and TRBJ2-4; TRBD1 aligns across 10 bases. V was clipped by 2 bases and J by 5 bases; unmatched bases: 1. Germline CDR1 and CDR2: SGHKS and YYEKEE (reference sequence). The CDR3 consists of 14 residues. The DNA for the CDR3 is TGTGCCAGCAGCTTTGGGACAGGGGAAAACATTCAGTACTTC. Its protein is CASSFGTGENIQYF. Looking up the rest from reference TRBV5-5 and TRBJ2-4 gives the full variable domain: DAGVTQSPTHLIKTRGQQVTLRCSPISGHKSVSWYQQVLGQGPQFIFQYYEKEERGRGNFPDRFSARQFPNYSSELNVNALLLGDSALYLCASSFGTGENIQYFGAGTRLSVL.

The rearrangement uses TRBV6-5 and TRBJ1-2; tentatively, D is TRBD1 (6 bases). The CDR3 is 12 residues long. Germline lookup yields CDR1 MNHEY and CDR2 SVGAGI. V was shortened by 6 bases and J by 6 bases, with 11 bases between the two germline ends. CDR3 region: CASRRTDDGYTF. CDR3 DNA: TGTGCCAGCAGAAGGACAGATGATGGCTACACCTTC.

V gene TRBV28 combines with J gene TRBJ2-7; the D gene is possibly TRBD1 (6 bases). The CDR3 is 14 amino acids. Germline CDR1 MDHEN, CDR2 SYDVKM. Trimming cost V 5 bases and J 6 bases, with 17 bases left between them. CDR3 residues: CASSPNRVFGEQYF. CDR3 DNA sequence: TGTGCCAGCAGTCCGAACAGGGTATTCGGCGAGCAGTACTTC.

The chain links TRBV9 to TRBJ2-4; a weak D match, TRBD1 (5 bases). V was cut by 0 bases and J by 8 bases, with 15 bases left in between. Germline lookup yields CDR1 SGDLS and CDR2 YYNGEE. CDR3 size: 15 residues. The CDR3 protein is CASSVVPGPRDIQYF. In DNA, the CDR3 is TGTGCCAGCAGCGTAGTACCAGGGCCTAGAGACATTCAGTACTTC.